Sequencing of this T cell receptor (beta chain) was carried out in a study of cytomegalovirus exposure and HLA in healthy donors. The study, taken as a whole, reports: Published work reported that the classifier diagnosed cytomegalovirus status with high specificity and sensitivity. Researchers reported that a few CMV-associated chains were confirmed in vitro as CMV antigen-specific. Despite most TCR sequences being rare, some public TCRs occurred in many donors.

V lost 5 bases and J 12 bases, leaving 19 bases between the germline ends. The CDR3 spans 14 residues. The V gene's germline CDR1 is MNHEY and CDR2 SVGAGI. Clones were sequenced by immunoSEQ multiplex PCR, and TCRdb holds only the in-frame ones, with some missing. The sample shows some 170,000 clones, 70% to 90% of them seen only once. From the 120-subject validation cohort, which was separate from the roughly 620-subject first cohort, the donors were drawn. For this clone: Its matching antigen is unknown.

The sequence was obtained from a woman aged 30 to 39 in good health and CMV-seronegative. The genes are TRBV6-5 and TRBJ1-4; D perhaps matches TRBD1 (5 bases). The material sequenced was PBMCs. The CDR3 spells CASSVNLGTYELFF. The CDR3 nucleotides read TGTGCCAGCAGTGTCAACTTAGGGACGTACGAACTGTTTTTT.